The 32 T cell receptor beta chains below all came from one sample that was sequenced in a study of blood T cells in healthy people across ages. A sample-barcoded 5' primer and a J-beta primer mix were used in a second PCR of roughly 7 to 12 cycles. One entry per CDR3 protein results from TCRdb running MiXCR on the 5' RACE reads. The sample lists some 920,000 distinct CDR3 sequences; roughly 51% were seen once. Material for sequencing was blood. These receptors were obtained from a woman aged 55-75 years in good health.

The chain uses TRBV7-9 and TRBJ2-3; a weak D match, TRBD1 (5 bases). The length of the CDR3 is 17 residues. The V gene's germline CDR1 is SEHNR and CDR2 FQNEAQ (reference sequence). The ends were cut back, 5 bases at V and 2 bases at J, with 20 bases in the middle. In DNA form, the CDR3 reads TGTGCCAGCAGCGCAGGCTCAGGGCCCCTTACCACAGATACGCAGTATTTT. Residues: CASSAGSGPLTTDTQYF.

This clonotype was seen only a few times. The V and J genes are TRBV12-3 or TRBV12-4 and TRBJ2-6, with 7 bases aligning to TRBD1. The CDR3 totals 15 residues. Germline trimming cut 2 bases from V and 5 bases from J; bases unmatched to any gene: 3. The CDR3 is CASSLQGERANVLTF. CDR3 coding DNA: TGTGCCAGCAGTTTACAGGGGGAGAGGGCCAACGTCCTGACTTTC.

The chain joins TRBV3-1 to TRBJ2-3; 10 nucleotides line up with TRBD2. This CDR3 region has 16 residues. V lost 0 bases to trimming and J lost 4 bases; unmatched junction nucleotides: 4. Germline V CDR1 and CDR2: LGHDT, YNNKEL (reference sequence). CDR3 sequence: CASSQEGTSGADTQYF. DNA of the CDR3: TGTGCCAGCAGCCAAGAAGGAACTAGCGGGGCAGATACGCAGTATTTT.

The CDR3: CASSFMQGGGNQPQHF. In nucleotides, the CDR3 is TGTGCCAGCAGTTTTATGCAGGGGGGCGGCAATCAGCCCCAGCATTTT. This chain links TRBV28 with TRBJ1-5; TRBD1 agrees at 7 bases. Per germline, CDR1 MDHEN and CDR2 SYDVKM. V lost 3 bases to trimming and J lost 2 bases; unmatched junction nucleotides: 7. The CDR3 has 16 residues.

V and J are TRBV4-1 and TRBJ2-3, with D perhaps TRBD2 (5 bases). Germline CDR1 reads MGHRA; CDR2 reads YSYEKL. V lost 4 bases, J lost 6 bases, and 14 bases lay in between. The CDR3 has 14 amino acids. CDR3: CASSPHARGDTQYF. As DNA, the CDR3 is TGCGCCAGCAGCCCTCACGCACGAGGGGATACGCAGTATTTT.

This clonotype was counted only a few times. This chain uses TRBV6-5 with TRBJ2-7; 7 nucleotides agree with TRBD1. Germline assignment: CDR1 MNHEY and CDR2 SVGAGI. CDR3 length equals 14 residues. The J segment lost 2 bases and the V segment lost 6 bases, leaving 7 bases of the junction unmatched. The DNA of the CDR3 is TGTGCCAGCAGCCTGGACAGGATACCCTACGAGCAGTACTTC. This sequence encodes CASSLDRIPYEQYF.

The chain uses TRBV20-1 and TRBJ2-5; D may be TRBD1 (6 bases). Trimming left V 2 bases short and J 10 bases short, with 14 bases between. This CDR3 comprises 12 residues. CDR1 is DFQATT and CDR2 is SNEGSKA in the germline V gene (reference sequence). Written as DNA, the CDR3 is TGCAGTGCTAGATACCCCCCAGGGGACCAGTACTTC. The encoded protein is CSARYPPGDQYF.

The CDR3 region has the DNA TGTGCCAGCAGCTTAAGTGCCAATGAGCAGTACTTC. Its protein product is CASSLSANEQYF. The genes are TRBV7-9 and TRBJ2-7; D is unclear. CDR1 and CDR2 from the germline V gene are SEHNR and FQNEAQ (reference sequence). The CDR3 is made up of 12 amino acids. V was trimmed by 2 bases and J by 7 bases, leaving 9 bases between them.

At least ten counts were recorded for this clonotype. The chain couples TRBV27 to TRBJ2-7; D ambiguous. V was cut by 6 bases and J by 3 bases, with 12 bases left in between. There are 13 residues in the CDR3. The germline V gene encodes CDR1 MNHEY and CDR2 SMNVEV (reference sequence). The CDR3 loop reads CASSYRTHYEQYF. For the CDR3, the DNA is TGTGCCAGCAGCTACAGAACCCACTACGAGCAGTACTTC.

The chain has TRBV20-1 and TRBJ1-2; D gene uncertain. V was pared by 1 base and J by 1 base, with 25 bases between. From germline, CDR1 is DFQATT and CDR2 SNEGSKA (reference sequence). The CDR3 length is 19 residues. The DNA of the CDR3 is TGCAGTGCTAGAGGTACGACCGAGGATTTCCTACTACATAACTATGGCTACACCTTC. Translated: CSARGTTEDFLLHNYGYTF.

The sample holds a few counts of this clonotype. The J gene is TRBJ2-2, the V gene TRBV29-1; the match to TRBD2 covers 11 bases. This CDR3 region has 14 residues. In germline, CDR1 is SQVTM, CDR2 ANQGSEA. Losses at the gene ends were 7 bases for V and 5 bases for J; bases not matched to a gene: 6. CDR3 nucleotide sequence: TGCAGCGCCGCGGCTAGCGGGAGGACCGGGGAGCTGTTTTTT. Encoded protein: CSAAASGRTGELFF.

This clonotype was recorded once. The V gene is TRBV11-3, the J gene TRBJ2-3, with D perhaps matching TRBD1 (6 bases). The CDR3 covers 16 residues. The V and J ends lost 5 bases and 0 bases respectively, with 15 bases between them. The germline V gene encodes CDR1 SGHNT and CDR2 YENEEA. The CDR3 region has the DNA TGTGCCAGCAGCCACGGACAGACCTACAGCACAGATACGCAGTATTTT. This codes for CASSHGQTYSTDTQYF.

The chain joins TRBV12-3 or TRBV12-4 to TRBJ1-2; no definite D call. The CDR3 runs 14 residues. V lost 5 bases to trimming and J lost 8 bases, with 18 bases between them. The CDR3 DNA reads TGTGCCAGCAGTCCGGACGGGCATTCCAGGGGCTACACCTTC. It specifies CASSPDGHSRGYTF.

This sequence joins TRBV28 and TRBJ1-2; possible D gene TRBD1, 5 bases. The length of the CDR3 is 14 residues. Looked up from germline, CDR1 is MDHEN and CDR2 is SYDVKM. Trimming removed 6 bases at V and 2 bases at J, with 13 bases between. The CDR3 region is CASSTGADNYGYTF. The CDR3 DNA reads TGTGCCAGCAGCACTGGGGCAGACAACTATGGCTACACCTTC.

The J gene is TRBJ2-7, the V gene TRBV7-9; 8 nucleotides agree with TRBD2. The J segment lost 7 bases and the V segment lost 2 bases, leaving 4 bases of the junction unmatched. Germline V gives CDR1 SEHNR, CDR2 FQNEAQ (reference sequence). This CDR3 contains 13 residues. Written as DNA, the CDR3 is TGTGCCAGCAGCTTACTAGCGGGTAGAGAGCAGTACTTC. As protein: CASSLLAGREQYF.

This clonotype was seen repeatedly, ten times or more. The chain uses TRBV7-6 and TRBJ2-7; D ambiguous. This CDR3 is 13 amino acids long. Germline V gene lookup returns CDR1 SGHVS and CDR2 FNYEAQ. V was shortened by 5 bases and J by 0 bases, with 8 bases between the two germline ends. In DNA form, the CDR3 reads TGTGCCAGCAGCAGAATGGGCTCCTACGAGCAGTACTTC. Its translation: CASSRMGSYEQYF.

The chain combines TRBV7-6 with TRBJ2-3; D gene ambiguous. CDR1 is SGHVS, CDR2 FNYEAQ, per germline. V lost 4 bases and J lost 5, with 13 bases in between. The CDR3 totals 14 residues. This CDR3 reads CASSSLSHVDTQYF. The CDR3 DNA sequence: TGTGCCAGCAGCTCCCTAAGTCATGTAGATACGCAGTATTTT.

The chain joins TRBV5-6 to TRBJ2-3; no definite D call. Per the germline V gene, CDR1 is SGHDT and CDR2 is YYEEEE. The V gene lost 0 bases and the J gene lost 5 bases, with 10 bases spanning the gap. This CDR3 is 14 amino acids long. This CDR3 is CASSLGYPGDTQYF. The CDR3 DNA reads TGTGCCAGCAGCTTGGGCTATCCCGGAGATACGCAGTATTTT.

This clonotype was detected only a few times. The rearrangement links TRBV12-3 or TRBV12-4 to TRBJ1-2; TRBD1 matches 12 bases. The V gene end was trimmed by 7 bases and the J gene end by 4 bases; junction bases not matched to a gene: 4. This CDR3 contains 14 residues. In nucleotides, the CDR3 is TGTGCCAGCATGGGGACAGGGGGCTCCTATGGCTACACCTTC. Translated: CASMGTGGSYGYTF.

The rearrangement links TRBV2 to TRBJ2-5; no clear D gene. V shed 2 bases and J shed 0 bases, with 4 bases lying between them. Germline-derived CDR1 and CDR2 are SNHLY and FYNNEI. The CDR3 length is 13 residues. The CDR3 sequence: CASSELHQETQYF. The CDR3, as DNA: TGTGCCAGCAGTGAATTGCACCAAGAGACCCAGTACTTC.

The J gene is TRBJ2-1, the V gene TRBV28, with a tentative D call TRBD1 (6 bases). V lost 6 bases to trimming and J lost 0 bases, with 12 bases between them. This CDR3 is 15 amino acids long. Per germline, CDR1 MDHEN and CDR2 SYDVKM. The CDR3 sequence is CASRRDTSSYNEQFF. The CDR3, as DNA: TGTGCCAGCAGACGGGACACTAGCTCCTACAATGAGCAGTTCTTC.

The chain links TRBV9 to TRBJ2-1; 8 bases fit TRBD2. V lost 0 bases and J lost 6; bases outside the gene matches: 8. CDR3 length: 16 residues. The germline V gene has CDR1 SGDLS and CDR2 YYNGEE. DNA for the CDR3: TGTGCCAGCAGCGTAGCTGGTAGCGGGACCCTCAATGAGCAGTTCTTC. As protein: CASSVAGSGTLNEQFF.

V and J are TRBV6-5 and TRBJ2-5; TRBD2 aligns across 8 bases. This CDR3 comprises 16 residues. J lost 5 bases, V lost 6 bases, and 14 bases had no gene match. Germline loops: CDR1 MNHEY, CDR2 SVGAGI. Here the CDR3 reads CASSPLAATHRETQYF. The CDR3 DNA follows: TGTGCCAGCAGCCCACTAGCGGCAACCCACAGGGAGACCCAGTACTTC.

The V and J genes are TRBV7-2 and TRBJ2-7; D may correspond to TRBD1 or TRBD2 (5 bases each). This CDR3 has 15 residues. V dropped 3 bases and J dropped 1 base, with 13 bases sitting between them. CDR1 is SGHTA and CDR2 is FQGNSA in the germline V gene. The CDR3 DNA reads TGTGCCAGCAGCTTCACCGGGACCCAATCCTACGAGCAGTACTTC. The encoded protein is CASSFTGTQSYEQYF.

The chain is built from TRBV12-3 or TRBV12-4 and TRBJ2-3; D call uncertain. V was cut by 6 bases and J by 4 bases, with 8 bases left in between. This CDR3 has 12 amino acids. CDR3 in amino acids: CASSWTPDTQYF. CDR3 DNA: TGTGCCAGCAGCTGGACGCCAGATACGCAGTATTTT.

In this sample, this clonotype turned up a few times. This sequence joins TRBV5-5 and TRBJ1-2, with D maybe TRBD1 (6 bases). The CDR3 extends over 16 amino acids. CDR1 is SGHKS and CDR2 is YYEKEE in the germline V gene (reference sequence). The germline V and J ends were trimmed by 2 bases and 2 bases, with 16 bases remaining between them. Here the CDR3 reads CASSFGGAQGNYGYTF. CDR3 sequence (DNA): TGTGCCAGCAGCTTTGGGGGTGCCCAGGGGAACTATGGCTACACCTTC.

The V gene is TRBV12-3 or TRBV12-4, the J gene TRBJ2-7; D remains ambiguous. Trimming took off 3 bases at V and 5 bases at J, with 11 bases between the two ends. The CDR3 extends over 13 amino acids. The chain's CDR3 is CASSFPGLDEQYF. The DNA of the CDR3 is TGTGCCAGCAGTTTCCCGGGTTTGGACGAGCAGTACTTC.

The chain couples TRBV6-6 to TRBJ2-7; D gene ambiguous. Trimming shortened V by 2 bases and J by 3 bases, and 8 bases separated the two germline ends. This CDR3 is 13 amino acids long. Germline CDR1 reads MNHNY; CDR2 reads SVGAGI (reference sequence). CDR3 sequence: CASSYVVNYEQYF. The CDR3 nucleotides read TGTGCCAGCAGTTACGTCGTAAACTACGAGCAGTACTTC.

The chain uses TRBV13 and TRBJ2-2, with 10 bases that match TRBD2. Germline V gene sequence: CDR1 PRHDT, CDR2 FYEKMQ (reference sequence). The V segment lost 2 bases and the J segment 2 bases; nucleotides outside the gene matches: 8. The CDR3 consists of 18 residues. CDR3 sequence reads: CASSLRLAGVLNTGELFF. In DNA form, the CDR3 reads TGTGCCAGCAGCTTAAGGCTAGCGGGAGTCCTAAACACCGGGGAGCTGTTTTTT.

The chain is built from TRBV27 and TRBJ1-2, with 7 bases lining up with TRBD1. J gave up 8 bases and V 8 bases, and 8 bases lay outside the gene matches. The CDR3 is 12 amino acids. CDR1 is MNHEY and CDR2 is SMNVEV in the germline V gene (reference sequence). The CDR3 is CASGGGVGGYTF. For the CDR3, the DNA is TGTGCCAGCGGAGGGGGCGTAGGAGGCTACACCTTC.

J is TRBJ1-2 and V is TRBV12-5, with TRBD1 identical over 10 bases. The CDR3 extends over 13 amino acids. V lost 4 bases and J lost 6; bases outside the gene matches: 2. Looked up from germline, CDR1 is LGHNT and CDR2 is FRNRAP. This CDR3 is CASGWGQGNGYTF. In DNA form, the CDR3 reads TGTGCTAGTGGTTGGGGACAGGGGAATGGCTACACCTTC.

V is TRBV7-9 and J is TRBJ2-1; D gene unclear. With 3 bases removed from V and 7 bases from J, the gap between germline ends came to 13 bases. Germline-derived CDR1 and CDR2 are SEHNR and FQNEAQ (reference sequence). This CDR3 region has 14 residues. The CDR3, as DNA: TGTGCCAGCAGCTTCGCCAGTCCCCGTAATGAGCAGTTCTTC. It codes for CASSFASPRNEQFF.